The source of this T cell receptor beta chain is a study of shared clonotypes between healthy human individuals (TCRdb year 2020). Describing the broader study: The cohort included a few men and a couple of women between 18 and 49 years of age. Blood TCR repertoires of about 5 healthy adults were deeply sequenced to estimate repertoire size and the extent of clonotype sharing between individuals. Leukapheresis yielded between about 0.9 and 9.5 billion PBMCs per donor. To increase sequencing depth and limit assay-specific biases, TCR repertoire library preparation and sequencing were carried out by different laboratories using diverse techniques.

The donors were healthy, HIV-negative adults with no recently reported acute infections or vaccinations. Every donor was a Caucasian adult living in Nashville, Tennessee, USA. For unsorted samples, some 90 million PBMCs were counted and genomic DNA was extracted with the QIAamp DNA Blood Mini kit. Blood was collected by leukapheresis, and PBMCs were isolated by Ficoll-Histopaque density gradient centrifugation and then cryopreserved in liquid nitrogen vapor phase. Spanning cysteine to phenylalanine, the CDR3 consists of 12 amino acids. Only the CDR3 DNA stays, 36 bases, in frame from base 1. The germline V gene gives CDR1 as MDHEN and CDR2 as SYDVKM. The V end gives up 4 bases and the J end 6 bases, leaving 2 bases in the junction not matched to a gene. Results and caveats for the whole study, not just this receptor: The small number of donors limited the genetic and exposure-history diversity represented. Sampling was restricted to blood, and TCR repertoires in tissues likely differ from the TCR repertoires found in blood. Based on pairwise subsampling, the degree of clonotype sharing among donors was expected to be affected by sequencing depth.

As concerns this clone: This receptor's antigen is unknown. Qualities for individual bases were not recorded, and no much larger clone is one base off.

Using the deep immunoSEQ assay, multiplex PCR amplified TCR CDR3 regions from genomic DNA. Extracted genomic DNA from each cell subset was distributed evenly across all wells of several immunoSEQ 96-well plates, and each plate was treated as a replicate. Each replicate PCR for unsorted PBMC received roughly 300 ng genomic DNA, equal to approximately 30,000 T cell genomes. Ten immunoSEQ deep assay plates were used to sequence the unsorted PBMC genomic DNA. Purified libraries were measured with a Qubit 3.0 fluorometer, size-checked on a Bioanalyzer 2100, and measured again with the KAPA Library Quantification kit. Every immunoSEQ 96-well plate was sequenced on a separate single-read 150-cycle Illumina NextSeq 550 flow cell. Regarding the original processing steps: The immunoSEQ output contained only junctional sequences without quality scores, so filtering could not match that applied to full-length reads. Sequences were annotated with PyIR, a Python wrapper for IgBLAST v1.9, and V/J genes and CDR3 were assigned using IMGT germline references. Any read was removed if the V/J assignment was weak (E-value above 1e-6), the CDR3 was missing, or the read contained stop codons, out-of-frame junctions, or ambiguous translated residues. A V3J clonotype was defined by an identical inferred V gene, J gene, and CDR3 amino acid sequence. Percentage overlap between repertoires was calculated by dividing the number of shared unique clonotypes by the size of the smaller repertoire. Richness of each repertoire was evaluated using RTK rarefaction, the Chao1 estimator, and Recon v2.1 estimates of unobserved clonotypes. The source is immuneACCESS, and TCRdb retained only in-frame sequences with V and J called. Part of the clones is not carried over; for the studies checked, unresolved V genes explain less than half of this, and the remainder is unexplained. From that table come the V and J calls and clone size; the DNA was used to work out D and trimming. The sample includes some 470,000 clones, with over 60% observed a single time. The top ten constitute over 10% of the sample.

Sample: PBMCs. The chain is made from TRBV28 and TRBJ1-2, and 7 junctional nucleotides match TRBD1. This clonotype was obtained from a woman aged 35 to 49 in good health. Some clones in this sample may be carry-over from other donors' samples. The CDR3 amino acid sequence is: CASSSGTDGYTF. The nucleotides are TGTGCCAGCAGTTCAGGGACAGATGGCTACACCTTC.